Each of the 3 T cell receptor beta chains below was sequenced from the same sample in a study of blood T cell repertoires in COVID-19. Sequencing used immunoSEQ multiplex PCR; TCRdb keeps in-frame clones, though not all of them. The repertoire holds about 54,000 clones, with roughly 84% as singletons. The sequenced material came from peripheral blood. These receptors came from a man aged 45-65 years with active COVID-19.

The chain links TRBV19 to TRBJ1-4; tentative D call: TRBD1 (6 bases). Germline V gene data show CDR1 as LNHDA and CDR2 as SQIVND (reference sequence). Trimming took 6 bases from V and 2 from J, leaving 16 bases between them. The CDR3 sequence is 16 residues long. The CDR3 reads CASSGQPSSTNEKLFF. As DNA, the CDR3 is TGTGCCAGTAGCGGACAGCCTTCTTCGACTAATGAAAAACTGTTTTTT.

This clone has only one observation. The rearrangement joins TRBV30 to TRBJ1-1; possibly TRBD1 for D (6 bases). The CDR3 sequence is 14 residues long. The V end was cut by 4 bases, the J end by 9 bases, with 21 bases between. Germline CDR1 is GTSNPN and CDR2 is SVGIG (reference sequence). The CDR3, as DNA: TGTGCCTGGATTAATGACGGGGGGCGGGCAAAAGCTTTCTTT. Translated, it gives CAWINDGGRAKAFF.

The gene calls are TRBV11-2 and TRBJ2-7; a possible D gene is TRBD2 (5 bases). Germline V gene sequence: CDR1 SGHAT, CDR2 FQNNGV. Trimming cost V 0 bases and J 3 bases, with 9 bases left between them. This CDR3 has 14 residues. The CDR3 loop reads CASSLEGSDYEQYF. The CDR3 coding sequence is TGTGCCAGCAGCTTAGAGGGGAGTGACTACGAGCAGTACTTC.